This TCR beta chain was captured by sequencing in a study of cytomegalovirus exposure and HLA in healthy donors. General observations from the study: In a later analysis, productive TCRs from donors in an Asian-associated ancestry cluster reportedly carried fewer N-insertions than the cohort mean. More clonal expansion characterized HLA-associated TCR beta chains than equally common others in a later analysis.

Comment on this clone: Its antigen is currently unknown.

Primers: 60 Vbeta forward and 13 Jbeta reverse. Libraries were prepared by immunoSEQ multiplex PCR; TCRdb keeps only in-frame clonotypes and omits some of them. There are 70,000 to 85,000 clones in the sample, with 6.5% to 9.5% held by the top ten. Trimming stripped 5 bases from V and 3 bases from J, with 14 bases between. There are 14 residues in the CDR3. Per germline, CDR1 SGHVS and CDR2 FNYEAQ. The sequence was obtained from a female donor in good health and CMV-seropositive. Sequences were obtained from PBMCs. V and J are TRBV7-6 and TRBJ2-7; a possible D gene is TRBD2 (6 bases). CDR3 residues: CASSPDGGVYEQYF. DNA of the CDR3: TGTGCCAGCAGCCCTGACGGCGGGGTCTACGAGCAGTACTTC.